A selection of T cell receptor beta chains follows, all from one sample in a study of beta chain features in type 1 diabetes. The table came from immunoSEQ multiplex PCR; TCRdb's copy has only in-frame clones and leaves some out. The sample carries hundreds of thousands of clones, roughly an eighth recorded once. Material for sequencing was naive CD4+ T cells from blood. Source of these receptors: a man aged 18 to 29 with type 1 diabetes. Both conserved end residues are part of each CDR3. A D gene is named only where the DNA matches it firmly. Not every row has a clone size; where given, it reads once, few, many or a size class.

J gene: TRBJ2-7
V gene: TRBV12-5
clone size: .
D gene: .
CDR3 DNA: TGTGCTAGTGGCCCCTACAAGGGGACCTACGAGCAGTACTTC
CDR3 protein: CASGPYKGTYEQYF

J gene: TRBJ1-1
V gene: TRBV30
clone size: .
D gene: .
CDR3 DNA: TGTGCCTGGATTGGGCAGCCGAACACTGAAGCTTTCTTT
CDR3 protein: CAWIGQPNTEAFF

J gene: TRBJ1-2
V gene: TRBV6-5
clone size: .
D gene: TRBD1
CDR3 DNA: TGTGCCAGCAGTTACGCCGGGACAGGGGACTATGGCTACACCTTC
CDR3 protein: CASSYAGTGDYGYTF

J gene: TRBJ1-3
V gene: TRBV7-8
clone size: few
D gene: TRBD1
CDR3 DNA: TGTGCCAGCAGCTTAGTTAGTTGGGGACAGGGCACTGGAAACACCATATATTTT
CDR3 protein: CASSLVSWGQGTGNTIYF

J gene: TRBJ1-1
V gene: TRBV6-5
clone size: .
D gene: .
CDR3 DNA: TGTGCCAGCAGACCCCTGACGGCGGATCTTTTCTTT
CDR3 protein: CASRPLTADLFF

J gene: TRBJ2-5
V gene: TRBV5-4
clone size: few
D gene: .
CDR3 DNA: TGTGCCAGCAGCCAGGCCCTTCAAGAGACCCAGTACTTC
CDR3 protein: CASSQALQETQYF

J gene: TRBJ1-1
V gene: TRBV29-1
clone size: .
D gene: TRBD1
CDR3 DNA: TGCAGCGTGGTACCAGGGGGGAGGACTGAAGCTTTCTTT
CDR3 protein: CSVVPGGRTEAFF

J gene: TRBJ1-3
V gene: TRBV6-5
clone size: few
D gene: .
CDR3 DNA: TGTGCCAGCATCGTCAGCAGGACTGGAAACACCATATATTTT
CDR3 protein: CASIVSRTGNTIYF

J gene: TRBJ2-7
V gene: TRBV29-1
clone size: .
D gene: .
CDR3 DNA: TGCAGCGTTGAAAGTGCTTGGCTAGGAGGCTACGAGCAGTACTTC
CDR3 protein: CSVESAWLGGYEQYF

J gene: TRBJ2-2
V gene: TRBV28
clone size: few
D gene: .
CDR3 DNA: TGTGCCAGCAGTTCCTACCGCCACACCGGGGAGCTGTTTTTT
CDR3 protein: CASSSYRHTGELFF

J gene: TRBJ2-2
V gene: TRBV29-1
clone size: few
D gene: .
CDR3 DNA: TGCAGCGTTGGTGGGGGGCATACCAACACCGGGGAGCTGTTTTTT
CDR3 protein: CSVGGGHTNTGELFF

J gene: TRBJ2-3
V gene: TRBV29-1
clone size: few
D gene: TRBD1
CDR3 DNA: TGCAGCGTTGAATCTTTGCCGAAGACAGGGGGGCTAGGGACAGATACGCAGTATTTT
CDR3 protein: CSVESLPKTGGLGTDTQYF

J gene: TRBJ2-7
V gene: TRBV2
clone size: .
D gene: .
CDR3 DNA: TGTGCCAACAACAGGGAAATGAGCTCCTACGAGCAGTACTTC
CDR3 protein: CANNREMSSYEQYF

J gene: TRBJ2-7
V gene: TRBV19
clone size: few
D gene: TRBD1
CDR3 DNA: TGTGCCAGTAGCGCAACAGGGGGGAGCTCCTACGAGCAGTACTTC
CDR3 protein: CASSATGGSSYEQYF

J gene: TRBJ2-1
V gene: TRBV2
clone size: few
D gene: .
CDR3 DNA: TGTGCCAGCAGAGGGCAGGGCTCCATCAATGAGCAGTTCTTC
CDR3 protein: CASRGQGSINEQFF

J gene: TRBJ2-3
V gene: TRBV28
clone size: few
D gene: .
CDR3 DNA: TGTGCCAGCACCTTCCCGGGACGTGGCACAGATACGCAGTATTTT
CDR3 protein: CASTFPGRGTDTQYF

J gene: TRBJ2-2
V gene: TRBV5-1
clone size: few
D gene: .
CDR3 DNA: TGCGCCAGCAGCTTGGGATCAGATAACACCGGGGAGCTGTTTTTT
CDR3 protein: CASSLGSDNTGELFF

J gene: TRBJ1-1
V gene: TRBV7-6
clone size: few
D gene: .
CDR3 DNA: TGTGCCAGCAGCTTAGAAAGTAACGCCGAAGCTTTCTTT
CDR3 protein: CASSLESNAEAFF

J gene: TRBJ1-5
V gene: TRBV9
clone size: few
D gene: .
CDR3 DNA: TGTGCCAGCAGCGTAGCTCCGGGTCAGCCCCAGCATTTT
CDR3 protein: CASSVAPGQPQHF

J gene: TRBJ2-6
V gene: TRBV30
clone size: .
D gene: .
CDR3 DNA: TGTGCCTGGAGTAAAAGCTCTGGGGCCAACGTCCTGACTTTC
CDR3 protein: CAWSKSSGANVLTF

J gene: TRBJ1-1
V gene: TRBV2
clone size: .
D gene: .
CDR3 DNA: TGTGCCAGCAGTGAAGTACCGGGAGCTTTGAACACTGAAGCTTTCTTT
CDR3 protein: CASSEVPGALNTEAFF

J gene: TRBJ1-6
V gene: TRBV30
clone size: few
D gene: .
CDR3 DNA: TGTGCAACCTCCCCCCTCCACTTT
CDR3 protein: CATSPLHF

J gene: TRBJ1-1
V gene: TRBV10-2
clone size: .
D gene: .
CDR3 DNA: TGCGCCACCTCAGAGGGGGGGGCGTACACTGAAGCTTTCTTT
CDR3 protein: CATSEGGAYTEAFF

J gene: TRBJ2-1
V gene: TRBV2
clone size: .
D gene: .
CDR3 DNA: TGTGCCAGCAGTACCCACGGGGGAGGCAATGAGCAGTTCTTC
CDR3 protein: CASSTHGGGNEQFF

J gene: TRBJ2-7
V gene: TRBV19
clone size: few
D gene: .
CDR3 DNA: TGTGCCACGGCGGAACAGGGAGGCTCCTACGAGCAGTACTTC
CDR3 protein: CATAEQGGSYEQYF

J gene: TRBJ2-3
V gene: TRBV6-1
clone size: .
D gene: TRBD2
CDR3 DNA: TGTGCCAGCCAAGGGCTAGCGGGGTCAGATACGCAGTATTTT
CDR3 protein: CASQGLAGSDTQYF

J gene: TRBJ1-2
V gene: TRBV2
clone size: .
D gene: .
CDR3 DNA: TGTGCCAGCACAAGTGAGGGAATCCTCTATGGCTACACCTTC
CDR3 protein: CASTSEGILYGYTF

J gene: TRBJ1-1
V gene: TRBV30
clone size: few
D gene: .
CDR3 DNA: TGTGCCTGGGGGACTGGGGTTAGTTATGAAGCTTTCTTT
CDR3 protein: CAWGTGVSYEAFF

J gene: TRBJ2-2
V gene: TRBV5-6
clone size: .
D gene: TRBD1
CDR3 DNA: TGTGCCAGCAGCGACGCAACAGGGGCCGGGGAGCTGTTTTTT
CDR3 protein: CASSDATGAGELFF

J gene: TRBJ1-5
V gene: TRBV2
clone size: .
D gene: TRBD1
CDR3 DNA: TGTGCCAGCGGAGGGGGCGGCAATCAGCCCCAGCATTTT
CDR3 protein: CASGGGGNQPQHF

J gene: TRBJ2-1
V gene: TRBV7-7
clone size: .
D gene: TRBD2
CDR3 DNA: TGTGCTAGCAGCTTAACGGGGGGCTCCTACAATGAGCAGTTCTTC
CDR3 protein: CASSLTGGSYNEQFF

J gene: TRBJ2-7
V gene: TRBV28
clone size: few
D gene: .
CDR3 DNA: TGTGCCAGCAGTCCCTTACACGAGCAGTACTTC
CDR3 protein: CASSPLHEQYF

J gene: TRBJ2-5
V gene: TRBV18
clone size: .
D gene: TRBD2
CDR3 DNA: TGTGCCAGCTCCGGAGCGGGGCAAGAGACCCAGTACTTC
CDR3 protein: CASSGAGQETQYF

J gene: TRBJ1-2
V gene: TRBV27
clone size: .
D gene: .
CDR3 DNA: TGTGCCAGCAGTAACCACAGGGCCCTGGGGTATGGCTACACCTTC
CDR3 protein: CASSNHRALGYGYTF

J gene: TRBJ1-2
V gene: TRBV6-5
clone size: .
D gene: TRBD1
CDR3 DNA: TGTGCCAGCAGTTACTCAGGGGACAGCTATGGCTACACCTTC
CDR3 protein: CASSYSGDSYGYTF

J gene: TRBJ2-2
V gene: TRBV9
clone size: .
D gene: TRBD2
CDR3 DNA: TGTGCCAGCAGCATCCTAGCGGGGGAAGGGGAGCTGTTTTTT
CDR3 protein: CASSILAGEGELFF

J gene: TRBJ2-1
V gene: TRBV4-1
clone size: few
D gene: TRBD2
CDR3 DNA: TGCGCCAGCAGCCCGGGACTAGCGGGTACACCCCGGCAGTTCTTC
CDR3 protein: CASSPGLAGTPRQFF

J gene: TRBJ2-7
V gene: TRBV7-9
clone size: .
D gene: .
CDR3 DNA: TGTGCCAGCAGCTCCTCCGGGACAAGTAGATACGAGCAGTACTTC
CDR3 protein: CASSSSGTSRYEQYF

J gene: TRBJ2-7
V gene: TRBV10-3
clone size: few
D gene: TRBD1
CDR3 DNA: TGTGCCATCAGCAGGGACAGGGGGCGCCGGGAGCAGTACTTC
CDR3 protein: CAISRDRGRREQYF

J gene: TRBJ2-5
V gene: TRBV18
clone size: .
D gene: TRBD1
CDR3 DNA: TGTGCCAGCTCCCCGGGACAGCAAGAGACCCAGTACTTC
CDR3 protein: CASSPGQQETQYF

J gene: TRBJ2-2
V gene: TRBV18
clone size: few
D gene: TRBD1
CDR3 DNA: TGTGCCAGCTCACCACCGGGGACAGGTTTTGCCGGGGAGCTGTTTTTT
CDR3 protein: CASSPPGTGFAGELFF

J gene: TRBJ2-7
V gene: TRBV5-1
clone size: few
D gene: TRBD2
CDR3 DNA: TGCGCCAGCAGCTCCTCGGGGGGGAAATACGAGCAGTACTTC
CDR3 protein: CASSSSGGKYEQYF

J gene: TRBJ2-7
V gene: TRBV6-5
clone size: .
D gene: .
CDR3 DNA: TGTGCCAGCAGTTACCGCCGTGGGGGTTCCGAGCAGTACTTC
CDR3 protein: CASSYRRGGSEQYF

J gene: TRBJ2-2
V gene: TRBV4-2
clone size: few
D gene: .
CDR3 DNA: TGTGCCAGCAGCCAAGAGGAGGCAAGGAACACCGGGGAGCTGTTTTTT
CDR3 protein: CASSQEEARNTGELFF

J gene: TRBJ2-5
V gene: TRBV6-5
clone size: .
D gene: .
CDR3 DNA: TGTGCCAGCAGAACACCGGGACTCCCCGCGGCCCAGTACTTC
CDR3 protein: CASRTPGLPAAQYF

J gene: TRBJ2-7
V gene: TRBV29-1
clone size: .
D gene: .
CDR3 DNA: TGCAGCGTGGCCGGGACCGCCGAGCAGTACTTC
CDR3 protein: CSVAGTAEQYF

J gene: TRBJ1-3
V gene: TRBV7-9
clone size: few
D gene: .
CDR3 DNA: TGTGCCAGCAGCTTAGCGACAATGACAGGATACTCTGGAAACACCATATATTTT
CDR3 protein: CASSLATMTGYSGNTIYF

J gene: TRBJ2-3
V gene: TRBV28
clone size: few
D gene: TRBD1
CDR3 DNA: TGTGCCAGCAGTTTCGGGACAGGTGGGGCATATACGCAGTATTTT
CDR3 protein: CASSFGTGGAYTQYF

J gene: TRBJ2-1
V gene: TRBV7-7
clone size: .
D gene: TRBD1
CDR3 DNA: TGTGCTAGCAGCTTGGGGACAGGGGCTTCCAATGAGCAGTTCTTC
CDR3 protein: CASSLGTGASNEQFF

J gene: TRBJ2-1
V gene: TRBV2
clone size: .
D gene: TRBD1
CDR3 DNA: TGTGCCAGCAGTCCCCGGACAGGAGACAATGAGCAGTTCTTC
CDR3 protein: CASSPRTGDNEQFF

J gene: TRBJ1-5
V gene: TRBV6-1
clone size: .
D gene: .
CDR3 DNA: TGTGCCAGCATCACCGGCAATCAGCCCCAGCATTTT
CDR3 protein: CASITGNQPQHF

J gene: TRBJ1-2
V gene: TRBV28
clone size: few
D gene: TRBD1
CDR3 DNA: TGTGCCAGCAGCGGGACAGGGGATGGATATGGCTACACCTTC
CDR3 protein: CASSGTGDGYGYTF

J gene: TRBJ2-1
V gene: TRBV4-1
clone size: .
D gene: .
CDR3 DNA: TGCGCCAGCAGCCAAGAGGGACGGGCTGAGCAGTTCTTC
CDR3 protein: CASSQEGRAEQFF

J gene: TRBJ2-5
V gene: TRBV19
clone size: .
D gene: .
CDR3 DNA: TGTGCCAGTAGTATCACCGCAGGGTCCCAAGAGACCCAGTACTTC
CDR3 protein: CASSITAGSQETQYF

J gene: TRBJ2-1
V gene: TRBV5-1
clone size: many
D gene: .
CDR3 DNA: TGCGCCAGCAGCTTGGCGGATGAGCAGTTCTTC
CDR3 protein: CASSLADEQFF

J gene: TRBJ2-1
V gene: TRBV28
clone size: few
D gene: TRBD1
CDR3 DNA: TGTGCCAGCAGTTCATACCGGGACAGGGGACCCAATGAGCAGTTCTTC
CDR3 protein: CASSSYRDRGPNEQFF

J gene: TRBJ2-7
V gene: TRBV27
clone size: .
D gene: TRBD1
CDR3 DNA: TGTGCCAGCAGTGACAGGGCCTACGAGCAGTACTTC
CDR3 protein: CASSDRAYEQYF